The 14 T cell receptor beta chains given below trace back to one sample, sequenced in a study of T cell changes during pregnancy in multiple sclerosis. Assay used: immunoSEQ multiplex PCR; TCRdb lists only in-frame clones, some missing. The sample consists of 80,000 to 100,000 clones, 85% to 95% of them appearing once. This sample comprised peripheral blood, obtained in the first trimester of pregnancy. These TCRs come from a female donor with multiple sclerosis, enrolled in a pregnancy study.

The chain employs TRBV28 and TRBJ1-5; tentatively, D is TRBD1 (5 bases). Germline loops: CDR1 MDHEN, CDR2 SYDVKM. Trimming pared 3 bases from V and 4 bases from J, leaving 16 bases between. The CDR3 runs 16 residues. CDR3 bases: TGTGCCAGCAGTTTGGCGGGGGTAGGTCGAAATCAGCCCCAGCATTTT. Protein sequence: CASSLAGVGRNQPQHF.

The chain is built from TRBV7-2 and TRBJ2-1; unclear D gene. The germline V and J ends were trimmed by 7 bases and 0 bases, with 7 bases remaining between them. This CDR3 contains 13 residues. CDR1 is SGHTA and CDR2 is FQGNSA in the germline V gene. CDR3 nucleotide sequence: TGTGCCAGCACGCGGAGCTCCTACAATGAGCAGTTCTTC. Its translation is CASTRSSYNEQFF.

The V and J genes are TRBV6-1 and TRBJ1-2, with TRBD1 identical over 8 bases. The CDR3 has 15 residues. V shed 1 base and J 8 bases; nucleotides not matched to a gene: 9. The V gene's germline CDR1 is MNHNS and CDR2 SASEGT. This CDR3 reads CASSEGLDRAFGYTF. The CDR3 bases are TGTGCCAGCAGTGAAGGCTTGGACAGGGCCTTCGGCTACACCTTC.

The V and J genes are TRBV28 and TRBJ2-7; TRBD1 is a possible D gene (8 bases). V dropped 8 bases and J dropped 2 bases, with 19 bases sitting between them. Germline CDR1 is MDHEN and CDR2 is SYDVKM. The CDR3 is 15 residues long. The CDR3 protein is CASSRGDRWTYEQYF. CDR3 nucleotides: TGTGCCAGCTCCCGGGGGGACAGGTGGACCTACGAGCAGTACTTC.

This clone was seen just once. The chain employs TRBV10-3 and TRBJ2-2; D is unclear. Germline lookup yields CDR1 ENHRY and CDR2 SYGVKD. V lost 2 bases and J 8 bases, leaving 3 bases between the germline ends. This CDR3 contains 11 residues. This CDR3 reads CAISEAGELFF. Here the CDR3 DNA reads TGTGCCATCAGTGAGGCGGGGGAGCTGTTTTTT.

V gene TRBV6-4 combines with J gene TRBJ2-7, with D perhaps TRBD1 (6 bases). V was trimmed by 3 bases and J by 2 bases, leaving 20 bases between them. The CDR3 totals 17 residues. Germline V gene lookup returns CDR1 MRHNA and CDR2 SNTAGT. CDR3 protein: CASSESCPVTGAYEQYF. The CDR3 DNA reads as TGTGCCAGCAGTGAATCTTGTCCAGTGACAGGAGCCTACGAGCAGTACTTC.

The rearrangement uses TRBV6-5 and TRBJ1-3; D is possibly TRBD1 (5 bases). From germline, CDR1 is MNHEY and CDR2 SVGAGI. The CDR3 consists of 15 residues. Trimming removed 0 bases from V and 2 bases from J, with 8 bases in between. CDR3 nucleotides: TGTGCCAGCAGTTACTCGGGACTAGCTGGAAACACCATATATTTT. Its translation is CASSYSGLAGNTIYF.

The chain is built from TRBV7-8 and TRBJ2-7; 10 bases align to TRBD2. CDR1 is SGHVS and CDR2 is FQNEAQ in the germline V gene. CDR3 length equals 19 residues. Trimming cost V 0 bases and J 1 base; bases outside gene matches: 12. CDR3 in DNA: TGTGCCAGCAGCTTAGCGGTCCCTACTAGCGGGATTCGGTCCTACGAGCAGTACTTC. It encodes CASSLAVPTSGIRSYEQYF. The full variable domain, completed using reference TRBV7-8 and TRBJ2-7, is GAGVSQSPRYKVAKRGQDVALRCDPISGHVSLFWYQQALGQGPEFLTYFQNEAQLDKSGLPSDRFFAERPEGSVSTLKIQRTQQEDSAVYLCASSLAVPTSGIRSYEQYFGPGTRLTVT.

The chain combines TRBV28 with TRBJ2-2; 7 positions agree with TRBD1. The length of the CDR3 is 16 residues. J gave up 0 bases and V 7 bases, and 8 bases lay outside the gene matches. Looked up from germline, CDR1 is MDHEN and CDR2 is SYDVKM. CDR3 sequence (DNA): TGTGCCAGCAAGGGGGCAGACCTAACGAACACCGGGGAGCTGTTTTTT. Protein sequence: CASKGADLTNTGELFF.

The genes are TRBV10-3 and TRBJ2-7; D is possibly TRBD1 (6 bases). The CDR3 sequence is 16 residues long. CDR1 is ENHRY and CDR2 is SYGVKD in the germline V gene. V lost 0 bases to trimming and J lost 2 bases, with 14 bases between them. The CDR3 sequence is CAISESRQGSPYEQYF. Here the CDR3 DNA reads TGTGCCATCAGTGAGTCGCGTCAGGGGTCACCCTACGAGCAGTACTTC.

The chain is built from TRBV10-3 and TRBJ2-5, with D possibly matching TRBD1 (5 bases). The CDR3 extends over 14 amino acids. V dropped 2 bases and J dropped 2 bases, with 9 bases sitting between them. Looked up from germline, CDR1 is ENHRY and CDR2 is SYGVKD. The CDR3 is CAISELRQQETQYF. The CDR3 coding sequence is TGTGCCATCAGTGAGCTTAGACAGCAAGAGACCCAGTACTTC.

V is TRBV7-2 and J is TRBJ2-7; D is ambiguous. V was trimmed by 0 bases and J by 4 bases, leaving 16 bases between them. Germline CDR1 is SGHTA and CDR2 is FQGNSA. CDR3 length: 16 residues. The CDR3 region has the DNA TGTGCCAGCAGCTTAGCTGGAGACCCACAAATTTACGAGCAGTACTTC. As protein: CASSLAGDPQIYEQYF. Variable domain in full (rest from reference TRBV7-2 and TRBJ2-7): GAGVSQSPSNKVTEKGKDVELRCDPISGHTALYWYRQSLGQGLEFLIYFQGNSAPDKSGLPSDRFSAERTGGSVSTLTIQRTQQEDSAVYLCASSLAGDPQIYEQYFGPGTRLTVT.

The chain joins TRBV5-6 to TRBJ1-5, with TRBD1 matching 8 bases. There are 15 residues in the CDR3. CDR1 is SGHDT, CDR2 YYEEEE, per germline. V lost 4 bases and J lost 2; bases outside the gene matches: 5. In DNA, the CDR3 is TGTGCCAGCAGCGCAGGGGGCTATGGCAATCAGCCCCAGCATTTT. Amino acid sequence: CASSAGGYGNQPQHF.

The rearrangement links TRBV4-2 to TRBJ2-1, with 10 bases identical to TRBD2. Germline lookup yields CDR1 LGHNA and CDR2 YNFKEQ. Trimming took 2 bases from V and 6 from J; bases not matched to a gene: 4. The CDR3 loop spans 15 amino acids. This CDR3 is CASSQPGTSVNEQFF. The CDR3 DNA is TGTGCCAGCAGCCAACCCGGGACTAGCGTCAATGAGCAGTTCTTC.